These 26 T cell receptor beta chains share one sample of origin, sequenced in a study of shared clonotypes between healthy human individuals. Some clones are missing from TCRdb's copy, which holds only in-frame ones; the method was immunoSEQ multiplex PCR. The data contain millions of clones, less than 95% of them seen just once; the ten biggest clones take up roughly 1%. Naive CD8 cells lacked CD45RO, underwent positive selection for CCR7 and left out terminally differentiated effector memory CD45RA+ cells. The sample taken for sequencing was naive CD8+ T cells sorted from blood. The source of these receptors is a man aged 18-30 years in good health.

This clone was counted once. The chain has TRBV7-6 and TRBJ1-2; tentative D call: TRBD1 (6 bases). Trimming removed 5 bases at V and 5 bases at J, with 21 bases between. Germline assignment: CDR1 SGHVS and CDR2 FNYEAQ. The CDR3 is 16 amino acids. CDR3 DNA: TGTGCCAGCAGCCCTGCACGAGGAGGGGGGGAGTATGGCTACACCTTC. Amino acid sequence: CASSPARGGGEYGYTF.

The chain joins TRBV4-1 to TRBJ1-2, with D unclear. The V end was cut by 0 bases, the J end by 4 bases, with 12 bases between. The CDR3 is made up of 15 amino acids. Germline CDR1 reads MGHRA; CDR2 reads YSYEKL. The CDR3 reads CASSQDTSGLYGYTF. The CDR3 DNA is TGCGCCAGCAGCCAAGATACTTCGGGCCTCTATGGCTACACCTTC.

The chain is built from TRBV2 and TRBJ2-3; TRBD1 aligns across 9 bases. Unmatched junction bases numbered 9, after V lost 3 bases and J lost 2 bases. Germline V gene sequence: CDR1 SNHLY, CDR2 FYNNEI. The CDR3 contains 17 residues. As DNA, the CDR3 is TGTGCCAGCAGTGAGGCCACCGGGACAGGGTTCACAGATACGCAGTATTTT. Encoded protein: CASSEATGTGFTDTQYF.

The chain carries TRBV9 and TRBJ2-7; unclear D gene. Per germline, CDR1 SGDLS and CDR2 YYNGEE. The CDR3 length is 15 residues. Between the trimmed V and J ends, which lost 2 bases and 1 base, there was a span of 13 bases. The CDR3 DNA reads as TGTGCCAGCAGCGTGACGTGGGCCGATTCCTACGAGCAGTACTTC. Amino acids: CASSVTWADSYEQYF.

This chain uses TRBV7-9 with TRBJ2-1, with D unclear. V gave up 6 bases and J gave up 6 bases, with 9 bases separating them. Germline loops: CDR1 SEHNR, CDR2 FQNEAQ (reference sequence). The CDR3 length is 12 residues. The CDR3 coding sequence is TGTGCCAGCAGTTACGTCGGCAATGAGCAGTTCTTC. Translation gives CASSYVGNEQFF.

This chain joins TRBV4-1 and TRBJ1-2, with 10 bases identical to TRBD1. The length of the CDR3 is 16 residues. Trimming took 4 bases from V and 8 from J; bases not matched to a gene: 13. Looked up from germline, CDR1 is MGHRA and CDR2 is YSYEKL. CDR3 DNA: TGCGCCAGCAGCCTCGAACATACCGGGACAGGGGAGGGCTACACCTTC. Encoded protein: CASSLEHTGTGEGYTF.

This chain connects TRBV5-4 to TRBJ1-2, with a tentative D call TRBD1 (5 bases). Trimming took off 0 bases at V and 1 base at J, with 10 bases between the two ends. The germline V gene encodes CDR1 SGHNT and CDR2 YYREEE (reference sequence). This CDR3 contains 15 residues. CDR3 region: CASSLDGGVNYGYTF. DNA of the CDR3: TGTGCCAGCAGCTTGGATGGGGGGGTTAACTATGGCTACACCTTC.

In this sample, this clone turned up once. The chain carries TRBV5-8 and TRBJ2-7; D possibly matches TRBD1 or TRBD2 (5 bases each). The CDR3 sequence is 15 residues long. Germline CDR1 and CDR2: SGHTS and YDEGEE. V dropped 3 bases and J dropped 2 bases, with 15 bases sitting between them. This CDR3 is CASSWDQFGPYEQYF. The CDR3 DNA sequence: TGTGCCAGCAGCTGGGACCAGTTTGGGCCCTACGAGCAGTACTTC.

The chain carries TRBV7-6 and TRBJ2-1; D gene uncertain. CDR3 length: 15 residues. The V gene lost 2 bases and the J gene lost 0 bases, with 8 bases spanning the gap. Germline loops: CDR1 SGHVS, CDR2 FNYEAQ. The CDR3 sequence is CASSLRWSSYNEQFF. The CDR3 DNA reads as TGTGCCAGCAGCTTACGCTGGAGCTCCTACAATGAGCAGTTCTTC.

The V and J genes are TRBV4-1 and TRBJ2-2, with 8 bases fitting TRBD1. J gave up 6 bases and V 1 base, and 10 bases lay outside the gene matches. This CDR3 has 17 residues. CDR1 is MGHRA and CDR2 is YSYEKL in the germline V gene. The CDR3 DNA reads TGCGCCAGCAGCCAAGTCCCTCCGGGACAGGTGGCCGGGGAGCTGTTTTTT. Protein sequence: CASSQVPPGQVAGELFF.

The rearrangement links TRBV5-8 to TRBJ2-7; D remains unclear. This CDR3 contains 14 residues. Germline V gene lookup returns CDR1 SGHTS and CDR2 YDEGEE. V dropped 0 bases and J dropped 0 bases, with 7 bases sitting between them. DNA for the CDR3: TGTGCCAGCAGCTTGGTACCGAACTCCTACGAGCAGTACTTC. As protein: CASSLVPNSYEQYF.

This CDR3 reads CASSHPLYQETQYF. DNA for the CDR3: TGTGCCAGCAGCCACCCACTCTACCAAGAGACCCAGTACTTC. The rearrangement links TRBV7-9 to TRBJ2-5; no clear D gene. V was trimmed by 5 bases and J by 0 bases, leaving 10 bases between them. This CDR3 is 14 amino acids long. Germline loops: CDR1 SEHNR, CDR2 FQNEAQ (reference sequence).

The chain carries TRBV27 and TRBJ2-1, with TRBD1 matching over 7 bases. The J segment lost 11 bases and the V segment lost 7 bases, leaving 14 bases of the junction unmatched. The CDR3 extends over 14 amino acids. CDR1 and CDR2 (germline): MNHEY, SMNVEV (reference sequence). This chain's CDR3 is CASTVQGSATQQFF. In nucleotides, the CDR3 is TGTGCCAGCACCGTACAGGGGTCGGCAACTCAGCAGTTCTTC.

CDR3 nucleotide sequence: TGTGCCAGCCCAGGCAGGACCGGGGGCTCCTCGAGGGAGCAGTACTTC. Translation: CASPGRTGGSSREQYF. The rearrangement links TRBV19 to TRBJ2-7; the D call may be TRBD1 or TRBD2 (6 bases each). The V gene's germline CDR1 is LNHDA and CDR2 SQIVND (reference sequence). The ends were cut back, 9 bases at V and 7 bases at J, with 28 bases in the middle. CDR3 length: 16 residues.

This sequence joins TRBV7-9 and TRBJ1-3; perhaps TRBD1 as D (6 bases). Trimming removed 4 bases at V and 0 bases at J, with 19 bases between. The CDR3 runs 18 residues. Germline lookup yields CDR1 SEHNR and CDR2 FQNEAQ (reference sequence). The CDR3 nucleotides are TGTGCCAGCAGCTCCACCCACAGGGAGTATAGCTCTGGAAACACCATATATTTT. Its translation is CASSSTHREYSSGNTIYF.

The CDR3 DNA follows: TGTGCCAGCAGCTCTGGGACAGGGAATCAGCCCCAGCATTTT. Translating it yields CASSSGTGNQPQHF. The V gene is TRBV5-4, the J gene TRBJ1-5; 9 nucleotides match TRBD1. CDR1 is SGHNT and CDR2 is YYREEE in the germline V gene (reference sequence). Trimming cost V 3 bases and J 4 bases; bases outside gene matches: 2. The CDR3 length is 14 residues.

As concerns this clone: The same CDR3 can be traced to other DNA sequences in this sample. The V call is TRBV27, the J call TRBJ2-1; TRBD2 matches 8 bases. Germline trimming cut 0 bases from V and 3 bases from J; bases unmatched to any gene: 4. Germline V gives CDR1 MNHEY, CDR2 SMNVEV (reference sequence). CDR3 length: 16 residues. The CDR3 reads CASSLSSGGLYNEQFF. The CDR3 DNA reads as TGTGCCAGCAGTTTATCCAGCGGGGGACTCTACAATGAGCAGTTCTTC.

This chain connects TRBV28 to TRBJ2-1; D not resolved. V lost 10 bases and J lost 1, with 17 bases in between. The CDR3 has 15 residues. Germline lookup yields CDR1 MDHEN and CDR2 SYDVKM. As DNA, the CDR3 is TGTGCCACCAAGCCAGGCCAAATATCCTACAATGAGCAGTTCTTC. This translates into CATKPGQISYNEQFF.

This clone was counted only a few times. Other DNA sequences of this sample code for an identical CDR3. J is TRBJ2-5 and V is TRBV7-9, with 7 bases identical to TRBD1. J was trimmed by 0 bases and V by 5 bases; bases with no gene match: 3. This CDR3 has 14 amino acids. Germline V lookup: CDR1 SEHNR, CDR2 FQNEAQ (reference sequence). CDR3 sequence (DNA): TGTGCCAGCAGCCCCGACAGGGACCAAGAGACCCAGTACTTC. The encoded protein is CASSPDRDQETQYF.

The rearrangement links TRBV27 to TRBJ2-3; maybe TRBD1 (5 bases). The V end lost 3 bases, the J end lost 0 bases, and 13 bases lay between the germline ends. This CDR3 spans 16 amino acids. The V gene's germline CDR1 is MNHEY and CDR2 SMNVEV (reference sequence). The CDR3 nucleotides are TGTGCCAGCAGTTTCGGGCAGGGCAAGAGCACAGATACGCAGTATTTT. This gives the protein CASSFGQGKSTDTQYF.

This chain joins TRBV21-1 and TRBJ2-7. TRBV21-1 is a pseudogene. The CDR3 runs to 15 residues. Written as DNA, the CDR3 is TGTGCCAGCAGCAAACGAGAGGGGTCTTCCTACGAGCAGTACTTC. Its protein is CASSKREGSSYEQYF.

The gene calls are TRBV1 and TRBJ2-3; the table's D call TRBD2 went unverified against the DNA. TRBV1 is noted as a pseudogene. This CDR3 region has 16 residues. CDR3: CTSNPGRDWYTDTQYF. CDR3 bases: TGCACCAGCAACCCAGGCCGGGACTGGTACACAGATACGCAGTATTTT.

This clone was recorded once. This sequence joins TRBV5-4 and TRBJ1-1; D remains ambiguous. V was shortened by 4 bases and J by 1 base, with 17 bases between the two germline ends. The V gene's germline CDR1 is SGHNT and CDR2 YYREEE (reference sequence). The CDR3 consists of 16 residues. CDR3: CASSPKGVLGNTEAFF. In nucleotides, the CDR3 is TGTGCCAGCAGCCCCAAGGGAGTGTTGGGGAACACTGAAGCTTTCTTT. The whole variable domain, remainder taken from reference TRBV5-4 and TRBJ1-1, is ETGVTQSPTHLIKTRGQQVTLRCSSQSGHNTVSWYQQALGQGPQFIFQYYREEENGRGNFPPRFSGLQFPNYSSELNVNALELDDSALYLCASSPKGVLGNTEAFFGQGTRLTVV.

The V call is TRBV5-1, the J call TRBJ2-5; 8 bases match TRBD1. Germline trimming cut 0 bases from V and 4 bases from J; bases unmatched to any gene: 5. CDR3 length: 15 residues. Germline lookup yields CDR1 SGHRS and CDR2 YFSETQ. CDR3 nucleotides: TGCGCCAGCAGCTTGGGGACAGGGCTGGGAGAGACCCAGTACTTC. Its translation is CASSLGTGLGETQYF.

Comments on this clone: The junction shows a germline mismatch at one end, possibly a read error. Other nucleotide sequences in the sample specify the same CDR3. This chain uses TRBV7-7 with TRBJ1-1; D unclear. There are 13 residues in the CDR3. The germline V gene has CDR1 SSHAT and CDR2 FNYEAQ (reference sequence). CDR3 sequence: CASSLALNTEAFF. The CDR3 coding sequence is TGTGCTAGCAGCTTAGCTCTAAACACTGAAGCTTTCTTT.

V gene TRBV6-6 combines with J gene TRBJ1-4; 9 positions agree with TRBD1. J was trimmed by 6 bases and V by 11 bases; bases with no gene match: 7. CDR3 size: 13 residues. The germline CDR1 and CDR2 sequences are MNHNY and SVGAGI (reference sequence). The CDR3 bases are TGTGCCTCCCGGACAGGGGACGATGAAAAACTGTTTTTT. Translating gives CASRTGDDEKLFF.